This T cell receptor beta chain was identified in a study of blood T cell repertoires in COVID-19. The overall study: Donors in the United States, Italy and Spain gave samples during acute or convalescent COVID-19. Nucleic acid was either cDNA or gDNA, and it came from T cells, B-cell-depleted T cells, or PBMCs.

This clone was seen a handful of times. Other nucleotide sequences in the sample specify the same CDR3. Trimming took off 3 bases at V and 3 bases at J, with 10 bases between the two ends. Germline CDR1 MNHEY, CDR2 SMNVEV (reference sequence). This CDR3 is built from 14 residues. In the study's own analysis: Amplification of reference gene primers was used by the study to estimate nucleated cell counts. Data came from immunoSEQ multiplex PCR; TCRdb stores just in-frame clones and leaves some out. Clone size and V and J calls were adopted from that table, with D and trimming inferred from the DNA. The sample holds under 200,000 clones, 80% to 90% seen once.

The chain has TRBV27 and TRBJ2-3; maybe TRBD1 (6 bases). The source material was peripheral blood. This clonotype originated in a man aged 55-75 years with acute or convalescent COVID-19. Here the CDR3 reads CASSFRQVTDTQYF. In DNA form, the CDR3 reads TGTGCCAGCAGTTTCCGACAGGTAACAGATACGCAGTATTTT.